These T cell receptor beta chains were read from a single sample in a study of blood T cell repertoires in COVID-19. Generated by immunoSEQ multiplex PCR, the TCRdb table keeps only in-frame clones and is missing some. The table includes a few hundred thousand clones, about nine tenths detected once. The sequencing sample was made of peripheral blood. The receptors here all came from a person under 35 with COVID-19, enrolled during active disease. CDR3s include the opening cysteine and the closing phenylalanine or tryptophan. The D gene is left open where the match is weak.

NA,TRBV12-3/TRBV12-4,TRBJ2-7,TGTGCCAGCAGGTTACACGTGAGCGAGCAGTACTTC,CASRLHVSEQYF
TRBD1,TRBV27,TRBJ2-6,TGTGCCAGCGGATTGCCCGGACAGGGCATGGGTGGGGCCAACGTCCTGACTTTC,CASGLPGQGMGGANVLTF
TRBD1,TRBV5-6,TRBJ1-1,TGTGCCAGCAGCTTCGGACAGGGGGCCACTGAAGCTTTCTTT,CASSFGQGATEAFF
NA,TRBV24-1,TRBJ2-2,TGTGCCACCGCAGGAAGGAACACCGGGGAGCTGTTTTTT,CATAGRNTGELFF
NA,TRBV4-2,TRBJ2-2,TGTGCCAGCACCAGGGCACGGGAGTCCACCGGGGAGCTGTTTTTT,CASTRARESTGELFF
NA,TRBV2,TRBJ2-6,TGTGCCAGCAGTGCCATAGGGGGGAGGGGGAACGTCCTGACTTTC,CASSAIGGRGNVLTF
TRBD1,TRBV14,TRBJ2-2,TGTGCCAGCAGCCAAGGCCGGACAGGGGGTACCGGGGAGCTGTTTTTT,CASSQGRTGGTGELFF
TRBD1,TRBV5-1,TRBJ1-3,TGCGCCAGCAGCCCATCGCACACCGGGACAGGGGCTGGAAACACCATATATTTT,CASSPSHTGTGAGNTIYF
NA,TRBV6-2/TRBV6-3,TRBJ2-7,TGTGCCAGCAGTTACATGGGGCTGTCCTACGAGCAGTACTTC,CASSYMGLSYEQYF
TRBD2,TRBV15,TRBJ2-1,TGTGCCACCAGCAGAGTAGCGGGCCCCTCCTACAATGAGCAGTTCTTC,CATSRVAGPSYNEQFF
TRBD1,TRBV28,TRBJ2-1,TGTGCCAGCACGGCAGAGGGACAGGGTAGTCTCGGTGAGCAGTTCTTC,CASTAEGQGSLGEQFF
NA,TRBV28,TRBJ2-7,TGTGCCATAAACAACTCCTACGAGCAGTACTTC,CAINNSYEQYF
NA,TRBV10-1,TRBJ1-6,TGCGCCACGATCCGGGAGAAAAATTCACCCCTCCACTTT,CATIREKNSPLHF
TRBD2,TRBV5-8,TRBJ2-5,TGTGCCAGCAGCTTACTAGCGGGAGGGCCCGAGACCCAGTACTTC,CASSLLAGGPETQYF
TRBD1,TRBV6-5,TRBJ1-1,TGTGCCAGCCTTACAGGGGGCCTCACTGAAGCTTTCTTT,CASLTGGLTEAFF
TRBD2,TRBV24-1,TRBJ2-1,TGTGCCACCAGTGATCCCGGGACTAGCGGGAGTGGTGAGCAGTTCTTC,CATSDPGTSGSGEQFF